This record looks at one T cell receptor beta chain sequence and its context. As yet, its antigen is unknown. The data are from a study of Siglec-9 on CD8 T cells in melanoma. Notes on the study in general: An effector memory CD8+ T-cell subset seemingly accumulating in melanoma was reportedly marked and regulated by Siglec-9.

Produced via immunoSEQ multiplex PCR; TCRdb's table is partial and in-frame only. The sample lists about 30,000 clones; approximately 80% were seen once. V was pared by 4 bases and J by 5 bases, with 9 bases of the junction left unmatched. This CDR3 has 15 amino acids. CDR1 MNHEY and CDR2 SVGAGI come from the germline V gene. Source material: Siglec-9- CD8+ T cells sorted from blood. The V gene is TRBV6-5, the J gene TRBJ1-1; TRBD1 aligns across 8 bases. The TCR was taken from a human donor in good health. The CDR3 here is CASSSDGQGYTEAFF. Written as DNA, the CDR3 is TGTGCCAGCAGTTCTGACGGACAGGGATATACTGAAGCTTTCTTT.